Listed below are T cell receptor beta chains from one sample, sequenced in a study of blood T cells in healthy people across ages. TCRdb re-analysed the 5' RACE reads in MiXCR, keeping a single row per CDR3 protein. The data hold around 800,000 distinct CDR3 sequences, with 20% to 30% observed a single time. These data were also filed under a second study, of T cells of mothers and their children.

The sample was blood. All receptors derive from a boy between 10 and 17 years old in good health. The conserved cysteine and the conserved F or W are not part of the CDR3 here. Clone sizes are given selectively: once, few, many, or a class where the clone is expanded.

>few|TRBV28|TRBJ1-3
ASSLFSTGSGNTIY
>few|TRBV20-1|TRBJ1-5
SAISLSAGTDFSNQPQH
>few|TRBV27|TRBJ1-1
ASSFRLGPGPEAF
>NA|TRBV5-1|TRBJ2-5
ASSLAISGGAQETQY
>many|TRBV12-3/TRBV12-4|TRBJ2-5
ASSAYPLGIDQAQETQY
>few|TRBV3-1|TRBJ1-2
ASSQDSTGGYGYT
>NA|TRBV9|TRBJ2-3
ASSVQQADTQY
>few|TRBV4-2|NA
ASSPLDSTYEQY
>few|TRBV12-3/TRBV12-4|TRBJ2-7
ASSAGLPSYEQY
>many|TRBV7-3|TRBJ1-1
ASSYSGTGSGTEAF
>few|TRBV20-1|TRBJ2-1
SARYWGGPYNEQF
>NA|TRBV9|TRBJ1-1
ASSATGSSTEAF
>NA|TRBV12-3/TRBV12-4|NA
ASSLTTGYEQY
>few|TRBV9|TRBJ1-4
ASSVTGGGIEKLF
>few|TRBV2|TRBJ2-4
ASKWGQGLAKNIQY
>NA|TRBV3-1|TRBJ2-7
ASRQDWFSEQY
>NA|TRBV24-1|TRBJ1-4
ATRGGEGEKLF